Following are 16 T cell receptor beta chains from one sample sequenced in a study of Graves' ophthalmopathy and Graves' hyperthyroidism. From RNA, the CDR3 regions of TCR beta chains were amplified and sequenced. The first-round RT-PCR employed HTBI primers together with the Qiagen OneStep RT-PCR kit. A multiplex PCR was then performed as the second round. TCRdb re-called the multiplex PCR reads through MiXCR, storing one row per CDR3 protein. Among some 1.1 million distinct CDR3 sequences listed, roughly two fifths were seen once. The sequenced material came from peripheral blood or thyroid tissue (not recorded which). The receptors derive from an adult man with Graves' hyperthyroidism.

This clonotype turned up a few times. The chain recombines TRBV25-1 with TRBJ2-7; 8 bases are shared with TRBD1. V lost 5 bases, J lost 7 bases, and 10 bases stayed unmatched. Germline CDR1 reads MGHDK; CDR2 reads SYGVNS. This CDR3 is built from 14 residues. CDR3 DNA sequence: TGTGCCAGCAGTTTTTCCCCAGGGGGCCGGGAGCAGTACTTC. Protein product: CASSFSPGGREQYF.

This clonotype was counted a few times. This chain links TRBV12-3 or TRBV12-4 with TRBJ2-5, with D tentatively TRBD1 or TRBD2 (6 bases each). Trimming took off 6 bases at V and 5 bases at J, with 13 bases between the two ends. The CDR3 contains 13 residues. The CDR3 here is CASRRGGMETQYF. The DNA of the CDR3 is TGTGCCAGCAGAAGAGGGGGGATGGAGACCCAGTACTTC.

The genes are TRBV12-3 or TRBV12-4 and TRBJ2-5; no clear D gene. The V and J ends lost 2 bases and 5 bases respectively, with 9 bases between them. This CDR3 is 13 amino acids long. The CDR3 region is CASSLMTIETQYF. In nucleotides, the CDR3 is TGTGCCAGCAGTTTAATGACAATTGAGACCCAGTACTTC.

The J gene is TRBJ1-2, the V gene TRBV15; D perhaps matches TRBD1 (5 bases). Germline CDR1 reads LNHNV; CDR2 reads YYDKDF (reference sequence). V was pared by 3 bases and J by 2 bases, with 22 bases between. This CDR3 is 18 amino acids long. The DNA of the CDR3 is TGTGCCACCAGCAGCCCTATCCCCGACAGTCTTTTAAACTATGGCTACACCTTC. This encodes CATSSPIPDSLLNYGYTF.

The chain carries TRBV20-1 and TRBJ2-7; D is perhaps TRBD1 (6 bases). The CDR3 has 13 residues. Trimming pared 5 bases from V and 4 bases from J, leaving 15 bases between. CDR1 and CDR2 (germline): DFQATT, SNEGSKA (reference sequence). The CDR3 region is CSAEGHKPYEQYF. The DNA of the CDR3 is TGCAGTGCTGAGGGACACAAACCTTACGAGCAGTACTTC.

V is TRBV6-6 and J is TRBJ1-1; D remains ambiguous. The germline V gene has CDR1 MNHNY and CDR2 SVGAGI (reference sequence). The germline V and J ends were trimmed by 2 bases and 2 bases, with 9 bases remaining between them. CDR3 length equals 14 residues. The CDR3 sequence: CASSYKAANTEAFF. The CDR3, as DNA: TGTGCCAGCAGTTACAAGGCAGCCAACACTGAAGCTTTCTTT.

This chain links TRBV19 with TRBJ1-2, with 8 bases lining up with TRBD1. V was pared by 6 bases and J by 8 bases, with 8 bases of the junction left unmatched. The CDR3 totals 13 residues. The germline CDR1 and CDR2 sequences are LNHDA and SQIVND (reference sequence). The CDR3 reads CASRRDRTEGYTF. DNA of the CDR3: TGTGCCAGTAGGAGGGACAGGACGGAGGGCTACACCTTC.

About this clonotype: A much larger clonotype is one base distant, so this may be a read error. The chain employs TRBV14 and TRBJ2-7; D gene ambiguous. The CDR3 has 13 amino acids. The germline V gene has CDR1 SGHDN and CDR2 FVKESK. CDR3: CAGSRGRIYEQYF. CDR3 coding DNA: TGTGCCGGCAGCAGAGGACGGATCTACGAGCAGTACTTC.

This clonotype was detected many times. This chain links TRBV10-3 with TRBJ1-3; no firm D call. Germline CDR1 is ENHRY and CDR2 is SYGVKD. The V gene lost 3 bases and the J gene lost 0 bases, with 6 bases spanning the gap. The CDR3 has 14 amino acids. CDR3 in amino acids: CAISDGRSGNTIYF. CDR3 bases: TGTGCCATCAGTGACGGGCGCTCTGGAAACACCATATATTTT.

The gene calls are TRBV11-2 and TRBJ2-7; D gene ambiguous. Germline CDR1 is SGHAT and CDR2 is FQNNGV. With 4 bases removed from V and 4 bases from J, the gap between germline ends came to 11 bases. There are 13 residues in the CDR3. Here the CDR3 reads CASSSQLFYEQYF. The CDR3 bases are TGTGCCAGCAGCTCCCAACTTTTTTACGAGCAGTACTTC.

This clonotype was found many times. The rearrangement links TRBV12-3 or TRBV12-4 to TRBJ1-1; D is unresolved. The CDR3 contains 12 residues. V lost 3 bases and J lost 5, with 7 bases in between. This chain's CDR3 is CASSLIGTEAFF. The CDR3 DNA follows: TGTGCCAGCAGTTTGATAGGGACTGAAGCTTTCTTT.

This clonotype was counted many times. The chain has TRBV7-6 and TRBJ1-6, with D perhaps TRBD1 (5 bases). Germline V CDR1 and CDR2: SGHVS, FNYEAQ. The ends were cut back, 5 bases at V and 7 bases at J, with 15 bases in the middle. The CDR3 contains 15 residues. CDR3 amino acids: CASSRSPGSNSPLHF. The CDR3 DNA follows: TGTGCCAGCAGCAGGAGTCCAGGGTCCAATTCACCCCTCCACTTT.

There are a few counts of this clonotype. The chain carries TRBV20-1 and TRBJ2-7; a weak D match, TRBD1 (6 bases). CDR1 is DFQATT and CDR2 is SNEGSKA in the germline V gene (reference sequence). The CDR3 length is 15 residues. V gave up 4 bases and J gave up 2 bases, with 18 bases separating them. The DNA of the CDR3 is TGCAGTGCTAACTCTAGGGACACCTCCACCTACGAGCAGTACTTC. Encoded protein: CSANSRDTSTYEQYF.

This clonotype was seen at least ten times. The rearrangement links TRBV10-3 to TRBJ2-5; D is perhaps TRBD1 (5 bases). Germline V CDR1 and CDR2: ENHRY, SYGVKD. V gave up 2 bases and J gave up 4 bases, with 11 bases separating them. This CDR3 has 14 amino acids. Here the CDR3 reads CAISENGARETQYF. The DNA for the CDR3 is TGTGCCATCAGTGAGAATGGGGCCCGAGAGACCCAGTACTTC.

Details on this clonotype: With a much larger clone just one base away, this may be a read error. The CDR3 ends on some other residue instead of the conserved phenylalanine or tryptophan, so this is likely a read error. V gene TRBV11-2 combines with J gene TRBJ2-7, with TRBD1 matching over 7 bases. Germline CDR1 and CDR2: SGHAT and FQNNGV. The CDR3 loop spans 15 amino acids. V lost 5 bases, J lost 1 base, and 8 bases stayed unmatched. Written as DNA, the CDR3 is TGTGCCAGCAGCCGATCGACAGGGCCTTCCTACGAGCAGTACTCC. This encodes CASSRSTGPSYEQYS.

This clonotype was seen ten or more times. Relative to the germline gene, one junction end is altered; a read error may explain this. Written as DNA, the CDR3 is TGCGCCAGCAGCCTCACCGGGAAAGAGACCCAGTACTTC. Translated, it gives CASSLTGKETQYF. This chain uses TRBV12-3 or TRBV12-4 with TRBJ2-5; weak D call: TRBD2 (5 bases). This CDR3 is built from 13 residues.